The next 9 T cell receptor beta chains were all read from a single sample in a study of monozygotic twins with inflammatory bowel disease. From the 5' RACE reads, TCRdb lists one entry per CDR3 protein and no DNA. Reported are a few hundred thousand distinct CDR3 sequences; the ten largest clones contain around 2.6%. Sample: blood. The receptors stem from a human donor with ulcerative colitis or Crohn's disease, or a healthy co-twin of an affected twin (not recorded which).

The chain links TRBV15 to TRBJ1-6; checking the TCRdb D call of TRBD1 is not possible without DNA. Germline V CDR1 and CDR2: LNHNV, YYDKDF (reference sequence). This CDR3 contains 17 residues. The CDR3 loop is CATSRDPKWGEGSPLHF.

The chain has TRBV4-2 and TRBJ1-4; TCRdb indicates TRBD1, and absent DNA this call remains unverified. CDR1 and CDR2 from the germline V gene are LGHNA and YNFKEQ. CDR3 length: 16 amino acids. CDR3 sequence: CASSLLAGTGNEKLFF.

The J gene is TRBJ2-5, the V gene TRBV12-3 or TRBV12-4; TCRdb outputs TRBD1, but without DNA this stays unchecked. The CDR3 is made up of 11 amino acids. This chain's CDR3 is CASKLGGTQYF.

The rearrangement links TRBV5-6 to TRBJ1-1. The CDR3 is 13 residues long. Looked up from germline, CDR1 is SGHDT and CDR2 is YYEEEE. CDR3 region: CASSYQMNTEAFF. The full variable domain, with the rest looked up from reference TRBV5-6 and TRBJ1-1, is DAGVTQSPTHLIKTRGQQVTLRCSPKSGHDTVSWYQQALGQGPQFIFQYYEEEERQRGNFPDRFSGHQFPNYSSELNVNALLLGDSALYLCASSYQMNTEAFFGQGTRLTVV.

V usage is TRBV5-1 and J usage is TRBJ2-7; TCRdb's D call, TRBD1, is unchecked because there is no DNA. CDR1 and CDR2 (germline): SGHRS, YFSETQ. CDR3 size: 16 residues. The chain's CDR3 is CASRNLPGQGLYEQYF. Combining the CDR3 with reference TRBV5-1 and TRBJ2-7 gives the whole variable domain KAGVTQTPRYLIKTRGQQVTLSCSPISGHRSVSWYQQTPGQGLQFLFEYFSETQRNKGNFPGRFSGRQFSNSRSEMNVSTLELGDSALYLCASRNLPGQGLYEQYFGPGTRLTVT.

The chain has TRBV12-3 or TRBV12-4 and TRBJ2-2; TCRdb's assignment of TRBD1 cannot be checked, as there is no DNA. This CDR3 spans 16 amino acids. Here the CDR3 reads CASRGTGQGNTGELFF.

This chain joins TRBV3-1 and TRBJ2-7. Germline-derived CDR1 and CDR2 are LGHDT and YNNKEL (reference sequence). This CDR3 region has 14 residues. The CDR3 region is CASSQNRNSYEQYF.

CDR3 protein: CSVSRGENEQFF. The genes are TRBV29-1 and TRBJ2-1. CDR3 length: 12 residues. Germline V gene sequence: CDR1 SQVTM, CDR2 ANQGSEA.

The CDR3 region is CASSSPVGYEQYF. V usage is TRBV28 and J usage is TRBJ2-7; the D gene TCRdb calls, TRBD1, cannot be checked with no DNA. The CDR3 loop spans 13 amino acids. Germline V gene data show CDR1 as MDHEN and CDR2 as SYDVKM.